This T cell receptor beta chain was captured by sequencing in a study of blood T cell repertoires in COVID-19. The method was immunoSEQ multiplex PCR; TCRdb's version includes in-frame clones alone and lacks a portion of them. Here the sample spans 400,000 to 450,000 clones, more than 70% being singletons. During active infection, Seattle patients enrolled and were then monitored through disease. This TCR derives from a woman in her forties or fifties with COVID-19, enrolled during active disease. Sequencing input: peripheral blood.

The CDR3 DNA reads as TGCGCCAGCAGCTTGCAGGGGGCGAACACTGAAGCTTTCTTT. This encodes CASSLQGANTEAFF. V is TRBV5-1 and J is TRBJ1-1, with 8 positions matching TRBD1. Unmatched junction bases numbered 0, after V lost 1 base and J lost 1 base. The CDR3 covers 14 residues. The V gene's germline CDR1 is SGHRS and CDR2 YFSETQ. The full variable domain, its missing parts supplied by reference TRBV5-1 and TRBJ1-1, is KAGVTQTPRYLIKTRGQQVTLSCSPISGHRSVSWYQQTPGQGLQFLFEYFSETQRNKGNFPGRFSGRQFSNSRSEMNVSTLELGDSALYLCASSLQGANTEAFFGQGTRLTVV.